The 17 T cell receptor beta chains presented below share a single source sample, sequenced in a study of blood T cell repertoires in COVID-19. Repertoires were generated with immunoSEQ multiplex PCR, while TCRdb's copy carries only in-frame clones and drops some. The sample holds about 120,000 clones, about nine tenths seen once. Material for sequencing was peripheral blood. All receptors come from a human donor with active COVID-19. The donor label of this sample is uncertain.

V usage is TRBV5-6 and J usage is TRBJ2-1; 10 nucleotides match TRBD2. Trimming cost V 2 bases and J 8 bases; bases outside gene matches: 7. CDR1 is SGHDT and CDR2 is YYEEEE in the germline V gene. The CDR3 sequence is 15 residues long. The CDR3, as DNA: TGTGCCAGCAGCTTAGCGGGGGGGAAAATCCATGAGCAGTTCTTC. Residues: CASSLAGGKIHEQFF.

The chain links TRBV3-1 (or the pseudogene TRBV3-2) to TRBJ1-4; D is unclear. V lost 5 bases to trimming and J lost 0 bases, with 7 bases between them. Germline V gene sequence: CDR1 LGHDT, CDR2 YNNKEL (reference sequence). The CDR3 consists of 14 residues. This CDR3 is CASSWRATNEKLFF. CDR3 in DNA: TGTGCCAGCAGCTGGAGGGCAACTAATGAAAAACTGTTTTTT.

V is TRBV5-1 and J is TRBJ2-1, with TRBD1 matching over 8 bases. V was pared by 4 bases and J by 4 bases, with 4 bases of the junction left unmatched. CDR3 size: 14 residues. The germline gives CDR1 SGHRS, CDR2 YFSETQ. The CDR3 reads CASSIGTGYNEQFF. The CDR3 nucleotides are TGCGCCAGCAGCATCGGGACAGGATACAATGAGCAGTTCTTC.

The DNA of the CDR3 is TGCGCCAGCAGCCTGACGACAGGGAGCAGCTCCTACGAGCAGTACTTC. It yields the protein CASSLTTGSSSYEQYF. V gene TRBV4-1 combines with J gene TRBJ2-7; TRBD1 aligns across 7 bases. Germline CDR1 MGHRA, CDR2 YSYEKL. V was clipped by 4 bases and J by 0 bases; unmatched bases: 9. The CDR3 has 16 residues.

This clone was counted a single time. The chain employs TRBV18 and TRBJ2-7; tentative D call: TRBD1 (6 bases). The CDR3 contains 15 residues. In germline, CDR1 is KGHSH, CDR2 LQKENI. V was cut by 0 bases and J by 5 bases, with 14 bases left in between. CDR3 DNA: TGTGCCAGCTCACCACCGACTCCCAGGGGAGACGAGCAGTACTTC. Protein product: CASSPPTPRGDEQYF.

J is TRBJ1-2 and V is TRBV7-2; the match to TRBD1 covers 8 bases. Trimming cost V 6 bases and J 7 bases; bases outside gene matches: 7. This CDR3 contains 13 residues. Germline V gives CDR1 SGHTA, CDR2 FQGNSA. The CDR3 sequence: CASSRRQGSGYTF. CDR3 coding DNA: TGTGCCAGCAGTCGTCGACAGGGGTCTGGCTACACCTTC.

This clone is a singleton in its sample. J is TRBJ2-3 and V is TRBV3-1 (or the pseudogene TRBV3-2); D perhaps matches TRBD1 (5 bases). Germline CDR1 and CDR2: LGHDT and YNNKEL (reference sequence). Trimming cost V 1 base and J 4 bases, with 9 bases left between them. The length of the CDR3 is 14 residues. This CDR3 reads CASSQVVGPDTQYF. As DNA, the CDR3 is TGTGCCAGCAGCCAAGTCGTGGGGCCAGATACGCAGTATTTT.

This CDR3 reads CASRTPDPYGYTF. The CDR3 DNA reads as TGTGCCAGTAGGACACCTGACCCCTATGGCTACACCTTC. The V call is TRBV19, the J call TRBJ1-2; D uncertain. CDR3 size: 13 residues. Trimming left V 6 bases short and J 4 bases short, with 12 bases between. Per the germline V gene, CDR1 is LNHDA and CDR2 is SQIVND (reference sequence).

The rearrangement joins TRBV3-1 (or the pseudogene TRBV3-2) to TRBJ1-2, with D tentatively TRBD1 (5 bases). Germline V gene sequence: CDR1 LGHDT, CDR2 YNNKEL (reference sequence). Trimming stripped 0 bases from V and 6 bases from J, with 17 bases between. The CDR3 runs 16 residues. The CDR3 DNA is TGTGCCAGCAGCCAAGATCTTGGGCAGGGCCTTCATGGCTACACCTTC. Its translation: CASSQDLGQGLHGYTF.

This clone was observed once. This chain joins TRBV7-6 and TRBJ2-1; 8 positions match TRBD2. The trim removed 1 base at V and 2 bases at J, leaving 7 bases unmatched. The CDR3 is 17 amino acids. CDR1 and CDR2 from the germline V gene are SGHVS and FNYEAQ. CDR3 bases: TGTGCCAGCAGCTTAGAACCGACGGGAGGGGCCTACAATGAGCAGTTCTTC. Amino acids: CASSLEPTGGAYNEQFF.

The chain employs TRBV6-5 and TRBJ1-2, with D possibly matching TRBD1 (6 bases). Between the trimmed V and J ends, which lost 2 bases and 6 bases, there was a span of 16 bases. Germline V CDR1 and CDR2: MNHEY, SVGAGI. This CDR3 is built from 15 residues. Here the CDR3 DNA reads TGTGCCAGCAGTTACGGGGGCAGGGGTTGGGATGGCTACACCTTC. This gives the protein CASSYGGRGWDGYTF.

The rearrangement uses TRBV7-2 and TRBJ1-2, with 9 bases identical to TRBD1. Germline CDR1 reads SGHTA; CDR2 reads FQGNSA. The CDR3 loop spans 12 amino acids. The ends lost 7 bases at V and 10 bases at J; junction bases unmatched: 7. This CDR3 reads CASTRTGVFYTF. CDR3 coding DNA: TGTGCCAGCACCAGGACAGGGGTCTTCTACACCTTC.

The V and J genes are TRBV25-1 and TRBJ1-6; D is uncertain. CDR1 is MGHDK, CDR2 SYGVNS, per germline. With 1 base removed from V and 2 bases from J, the gap between germline ends came to 6 bases. The CDR3 runs to 15 residues. The CDR3 coding sequence is TGTGCCAGCAGTGAATCAGAGGCCTATAATTCACCCCTCCACTTT. This codes for CASSESEAYNSPLHF.

The chain recombines TRBV5-1 with TRBJ1-1; 9 positions match TRBD1. Germline CDR1 and CDR2: SGHRS and YFSETQ. This CDR3 is built from 14 residues. With 0 bases clipped from V and 5 bases from J, the junction kept 2 bases outside the gene matches. CDR3 residues: CASSLGGQGTEAFF. The CDR3 nucleotides are TGCGCCAGCAGCTTGGGGGGACAGGGAACTGAAGCTTTCTTT.

V is TRBV19 and J is TRBJ2-7, with D uncertain. The CDR3 totals 12 residues. The germline V gene encodes CDR1 LNHDA and CDR2 SQIVND (reference sequence). The V gene lost 3 bases and the J gene lost 4 bases, with 7 bases spanning the gap. In nucleotides, the CDR3 is TGTGCCAGTAGTATTAACCGGTACGAGCAGTACTTC. Encoded protein: CASSINRYEQYF.

The rearrangement uses TRBV7-2 and TRBJ1-1; D might be TRBD1 (5 bases). This CDR3 has 14 amino acids. Germline V gene data show CDR1 as SGHTA and CDR2 as FQGNSA. V shed 6 bases and J shed 4 bases, with 15 bases lying between them. Written as DNA, the CDR3 is TGTGCCAGCAGTAGACAGCCTCAGGGCACTGAAGCTTTCTTT. Translating it yields CASSRQPQGTEAFF.

The chain uses TRBV7-2 and TRBJ2-5; 14 bases map to TRBD2. The CDR3 has 17 residues. CDR1 and CDR2 from the germline V gene are SGHTA and FQGNSA. J lost 6 bases, V lost 3 bases, and 9 bases had no gene match. CDR3 sequence reads: CASSLTSGGARRKTQYF. For the CDR3, the DNA is TGTGCCAGCAGCTTGACTAGCGGGGGGGCCAGGCGGAAGACCCAGTACTTC.